The T cell receptor beta chain under discussion was sequenced for a study of regulatory T cells in long-lasting Graves disease. This clonotype was counted between two and nine times. For TCR beta, libraries came from iRepertoire HTBI primers and Arm-PCR of CDR3 regions. TCRdb re-analysed the multiplex PCR reads in MiXCR, keeping a single row per CDR3 protein. The sample contains approximately 250,000 distinct CDR3 sequences, 15% to 20% of which appear only once. This CDR3 region has 17 residues. Germline lookup yields CDR1 MGHRA and CDR2 YSYEKL. Trimming cost V 4 bases and J 0 bases; bases outside gene matches: 8. The time point was: newly diagnosed GD, antithyroid drugs for less than 3 months. From PBMCs, RNA was extracted and then used to make the TCR library. Xi'an, China, was home to the endocrinology department that provided patients.

V usage is TRBV4-1 and J usage is TRBJ1-3, with 8 bases identical to TRBD1. The receptor was derived from a female donor with Graves disease. The specimen comprised peripheral blood mononuclear cells (PBMCs), sampled at new diagnosis, from a patient treated with antithyroid drugs. The CDR3 DNA reads as TGCGCCAGCAGCCCAGGACAGGGACCCAGCTCTGGAAACACCATATATTTT. Translated: CASSPGQGPSSGNTIYF.